A selection of T cell receptor beta chains follows, all from one sample in a study of T cell responses to AZD1222 COVID-19 vaccine. Profiling relied on immunoSEQ multiplex PCR, and the TCRdb table lists in-frame clones only, not all of them. The data show about 60,000 clones, about 80% seen once. Sequenced material: peripheral blood, taken 28 days after the second AZD1222 dose. These receptors were taken from an adult who received the AZD1222 COVID-19 vaccine. Both conserved end residues are part of each CDR3. A clone size is listed for some rows: how often the clone was seen (once, few, many), or a class if it is expanded.

TRBV7-9 NA CASSQGSGGPGETQYF
TRBV28 once CASSLGGVDEQYF
TRBV5-1 NA CASSLEPNQETQYF
TRBV28 NA CASSPGQLGNTEAFF
TRBV19 once CASSGQPYSNQPQHF
TRBV6-2/TRBV6-3 NA CASSVGFTTIYF
TRBV19 NA CASSTYRTGGDSPLHF
TRBV3-1/TRBV3-2 NA CASSQPVLPEAFF
TRBV11-2 NA CASSSTLRLRSGNTIYF
TRBV6-1 NA CASSNQGYEQYF